This T cell receptor (beta chain) is drawn from a study of T cell repertoires in cytomegalovirus infection. In the study overall: In the study, CMV epitopes included recently identified HLA-C-restricted and well-studied HLA-B-restricted ones. A matching HLA type, together with CMV infection, was signaled by public TCR beta signatures.

Notes on this clonotype: Its specificity is unknown.

Whole-study findings and limits: HLA-C-restricted CMV clonotypes gave the most frequent clonotype in two of eight donors.

The CDR3 contains 14 residues. Germline values: CDR1 SGDLS, CDR2 YYNGEE. V dropped 0 bases and J dropped 0 bases, with 6 bases sitting between them. TCRdb called the reads again in MiXCR, with one record for every CDR3 protein. The table has some 940,000 distinct CDR3 sequences, 25% to 40% seen once. The receptor was isolated from a human donor in good health (CMV status not recorded). Some clones in this sample may be carry-over from other donors' samples. The V call is TRBV9, the J call TRBJ1-1; D not resolved. This material consisted of cultured CD8+ T cells from PBMCs, taken from culture after CMV antigen stimulation. The CDR3 nucleotides are TGTGCCAGCAGCGTAGGTAAAATGAACACTGAAGCTTTCTTT. Translation gives CASSVGKMNTEAFF. Using reference TRBV9 and TRBJ1-1 for the parts outside the CDR3, the full variable domain is DSGVTQTPKHLITATGQRVTLRCSPRSGDLSVYWYQQSLDQGLQFLIQYYNGEERAKGNILERFSAQQFPDLHSELNLSSLELGDSALYFCASSVGKMNTEAFFGQGTRLTVV.